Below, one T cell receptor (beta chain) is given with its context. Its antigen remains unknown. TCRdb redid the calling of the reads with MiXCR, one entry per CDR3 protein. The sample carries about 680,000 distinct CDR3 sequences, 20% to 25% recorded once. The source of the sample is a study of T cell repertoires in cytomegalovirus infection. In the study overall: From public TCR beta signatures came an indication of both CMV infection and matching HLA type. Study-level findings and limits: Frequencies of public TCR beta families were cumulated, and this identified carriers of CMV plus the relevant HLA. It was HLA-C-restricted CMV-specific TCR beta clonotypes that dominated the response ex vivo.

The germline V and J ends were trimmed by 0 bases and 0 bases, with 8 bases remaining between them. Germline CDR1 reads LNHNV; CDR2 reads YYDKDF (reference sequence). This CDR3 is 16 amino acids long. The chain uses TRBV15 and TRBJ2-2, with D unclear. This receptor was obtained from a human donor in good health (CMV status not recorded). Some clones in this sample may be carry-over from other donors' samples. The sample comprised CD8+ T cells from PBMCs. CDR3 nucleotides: TGTGCCACCAGCAGAGATCCGTCAGCGAACACCGGGGAGCTGTTTTTT. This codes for CATSRDPSANTGELFF.